Included here is one T cell receptor (beta chain) sequence, with context. Its target is unknown. The data originate from a study of response to subunit inactivated influenza vaccine. MiXCR, run by TCRdb on the RT-PCR reads, gives a single entry per CDR3 protein. The table has roughly 500,000 distinct CDR3 sequences, 20% to 25% seen once. The CDR3 consists of 14 residues. Trimming stripped 6 bases from V and 2 bases from J, with 15 bases between. CDR1 is DFQATT, CDR2 SNEGSKA, per germline (reference sequence). Study observations and caveats: The authors suggested that every seasonal influenza vaccination recruits few new T cells.

The same data also contributed to another study, on T cells expressing NK-cell markers. That report notes: Beta-chain TCR cDNA was generated via 5'RACE template switching with UMIs. Out of eight donors sequenced, seven tested HCMV-seropositive and the remaining one seronegative. Several experiments confined sorting to alpha-beta TCR T cells with an anti-gamma-delta TCR antibody. Four donors showed these clonotypes also leading the CD3+CD56-NKG2C+ fraction.

The sequence was obtained from a middle-aged man who received an inactivated influenza vaccine. Sequenced here: CD4+ T cells sorted from PBMCs, sampled 11 to 12 days after vaccination. V is TRBV20-1 and J is TRBJ2-3; tentative D call: TRBD1 (6 bases). CDR3 loop: CSAIRQVSTDTQYF. CDR3 coding DNA: TGCAGTGCCATACGACAGGTTTCCACAGATACGCAGTATTTT.